The entry below describes one T cell receptor (beta chain). The antigen remains unidentified. The library tagged each cDNA molecule with unique molecular identifiers. TCRdb redid the calling of the RACE reads with MiXCR, one entry per CDR3 protein. The sample consists of approximately 79,000 distinct CDR3 sequences, over 7% of them appearing once. Per the germline V gene, CDR1 is WSHSY and CDR2 is SAAADI. The CDR3 contains 16 residues. V was clipped by 6 bases and J by 2 bases; unmatched bases: 8. The entry originates in a study of human T cells and chemical hapten exposure. General observations from the study: The study found that DPC sensitization did not change TCRs above 1 in 1000 frequency.

Time point indicated: healthy volunteer bleed at 6 weeks. Blood, whole and unfractionated, served as the source for total RNA extraction. Source material: whole blood. The genes are TRBV10-2 and TRBJ2-2, with 8 bases that match TRBD2. The TCR originated in a male donor in good health. Some clones in this sample may be carry-over from other donors' samples. The CDR3 region has the DNA TGCGCCAGCAGACCCGCTAGCGGGCAAAACACCGGGGAGCTGTTTTTT. Translation gives CASRPASGQNTGELFF.